This is a list of T cell receptor beta chains from one sample in a study of Ad26.COV2.S vaccination and SARS-CoV-2 variants. Generated by immunoSEQ multiplex PCR, the TCRdb table keeps only in-frame clones and is missing some. The data show roughly 350,000 clones, around 86% seen once. This specimen consisted of peripheral blood, obtained in a trial of Ad26.COV2.S vaccine versus placebo. Source of these receptors: a person between 18 and 60 years old who received the Ad26.COV2.S COVID-19 vaccine or a placebo. The CDR3 runs from the conserved cysteine through the conserved F or W. D genes are given only for firm matches. The size entry is marked missing in some rows and otherwise reads once, few, many or a size class.

once,TRBV5-1,TRBD1,TRBJ1-2,CASSPDRGGYTF,TGCGCCAGCAGCCCGGACAGGGGCGGCTACACCTTC
.,TRBV21-1,.,TRBJ2-7,CASSNSDRPYEQYF,TGTGCCAGCAGCAACTCAGACAGACCCTACGAGCAGTACTTC
.,TRBV9,TRBD1,TRBJ1-6,CASSETGGHYNSPLHF,TGTGCCAGCAGCGAGACAGGGGGACACTATAATTCACCCCTCCACTTT
.,TRBV5-1,.,TRBJ2-7,CASSLGGRAYEQYF,TGCGCCAGCAGCTTGGGCGGCAGGGCTTACGAGCAGTACTTC
once,TRBV2,TRBD1,TRBJ2-7,CASSVLGRGYEQYF,TGTGCCAGCAGTGTCTTGGGCAGGGGGTACGAGCAGTACTTC
.,TRBV4-2,TRBD1,TRBJ1-3,CASSLGTGGLGIYF,TGTGCCAGCAGCCTTGGGACAGGGGGTTTAGGCATATATTTT
.,TRBV25-1,TRBD1,TRBJ2-7,CASSDQGAHEQYF,TGTGCCAGCAGTGATCAGGGGGCCCACGAGCAGTACTTC
.,TRBV24-1,.,TRBJ2-5,CATSDSGPGETQYF,TGTGCCACCAGTGATTCGGGACCCGGGGAGACCCAGTACTTC
.,TRBV9,.,TRBJ1-3,CASSAGTDGGNTIYF,TGTGCCAGCAGCGCTGGGACCGACGGTGGAAACACCATATATTTT
.,TRBV30,TRBD1,TRBJ1-5,CAWSRTGANQPQHF,TGTGCCTGGAGTCGGACAGGGGCAAATCAGCCCCAGCATTTT
.,TRBV6-5,.,TRBJ1-2,CASRVRGYGYTF,TGTGCCAGCCGCGTCAGGGGCTATGGCTACACCTTC
.,TRBV19,.,TRBJ1-2,CASSIEGYGYTF,TGTGCCAGTAGTATAGAAGGGTATGGCTACACCTTC
.,TRBV6-4,.,TRBJ1-5,CASATPRRSNQPQHF,TGTGCCAGCGCTACCCCCAGGCGGAGCAATCAGCCCCAGCATTTT
.,TRBV3-1/TRBV3-2,.,TRBJ2-1,CASSQNVRTSNEQFF,TGTGCCAGCAGCCAAAACGTAAGAACGTCCAATGAGCAGTTCTTC
.,TRBV4-2,.,TRBJ1-5,CASSQGQGQPQHF,TGTGCCAGCAGCCAAGGTCAGGGCCAGCCCCAGCATTTT
.,TRBV7-2,TRBD2,TRBJ2-7,CASSFRGGSYEQYF,TGTGCCAGCAGCTTTCGGGGGGGGTCCTACGAGCAGTACTTC
.,TRBV5-1,TRBD1,TRBJ2-5,CASKTGTVQETQYF,TGCGCCAGCAAAACCGGGACAGTCCAAGAGACCCAGTACTTC
.,TRBV25-1,TRBD1,TRBJ1-1,CASSEGQGRAFF,TGTGCCAGCAGTGAGGGACAGGGTAGGGCTTTCTTT
.,TRBV3-1/TRBV3-2,.,TRBJ2-7,CASRPGAASEQYF,TGTGCCAGCAGACCCGGGGCTGCTAGTGAGCAGTACTTC
.,TRBV21-1,.,TRBJ1-4,CASSKAYLGLLRSTNEKLFF,TGTGCCAGCAGCAAAGCCTATCTGGGACTCCTTCGATCAACTAATGAAAAACTGTTTTTT
once,TRBV12-3/TRBV12-4,.,TRBJ2-1,CASSFNEQFF,TGTGCCAGCAGTTTCAATGAGCAGTTCTTC
.,TRBV18,.,TRBJ2-7,CASSPKGFEQYF,TGTGCCAGCTCACCAAAAGGTTTCGAGCAGTACTTC
.,TRBV13,.,TRBJ1-5,CASSWGIGNQPQHF,TGTGCCAGCAGCTGGGGGATAGGCAATCAGCCCCAGCATTTT
.,TRBV5-6,.,TRBJ1-6,CASSLEGDFYNSPLHF,TGTGCCAGCAGCTTGGAAGGGGACTTTTATAATTCACCCCTCCACTTT
.,TRBV7-2,.,TRBJ2-7,CASSLVPRTYEQYF,TGTGCCAGCAGCTTAGTGCCGCGAACCTACGAGCAGTACTTC
.,TRBV7-9,.,TRBJ2-7,CASSPGVSYEQYF,TGTGCCAGCAGCCCTGGGGTTTCCTACGAGCAGTACTTC
.,TRBV4-2,.,TRBJ2-3,CASSQENSNPTDTQYF,TGTGCCAGCAGCCAAGAGAATAGCAATCCCACAGATACGCAGTATTTT
.,TRBV18,.,TRBJ1-2,CASSQDNNYGYTF,TGTGCCAGCTCACAGGACAATAACTATGGCTACACCTTC
.,TRBV12-3/TRBV12-4,.,TRBJ1-3,CASSFGEGNTIYF,TGTGCCAGCAGTTTTGGGGAAGGAAACACCATATATTTT
.,TRBV19,.,TRBJ1-4,CASSIWGGSTNEKLFF,TGTGCCAGTAGTATTTGGGGGGGATCCACTAATGAAAAACTGTTTTTT
.,TRBV30,.,TRBJ1-2,CAWTPGQHYGYTF,TGTGCCTGGACCCCGGGGCAGCACTATGGCTACACCTTC
.,TRBV13,.,TRBJ2-7,CASSLTRSYEQYF,TGTGCCAGCAGCCTGACTAGGAGCTACGAGCAGTACTTC
.,TRBV10-3,.,TRBJ1-2,CAIRTQDTGPLGYTF,TGTGCCATCAGGACCCAGGACACGGGACCGTTGGGCTACACCTTC
.,TRBV6-6,TRBD1,TRBJ2-7,CASSYSSGTGGYEQYF,TGTGCCAGCAGTTACTCCTCCGGGACAGGGGGCTACGAGCAGTACTTC
few,TRBV28,TRBD1,TRBJ1-1,CASSLSQGVTEAFF,TGTGCCAGCAGTTTATCCCAGGGGGTAACTGAAGCTTTCTTT
.,TRBV15,.,TRBJ1-5,CATSRARGFNQPQHF,TGTGCCACCAGCAGAGCTAGGGGTTTCAATCAGCCCCAGCATTTT
few,TRBV5-1,.,TRBJ2-3,CASSSGTTSTDTQYF,TGCGCCAGCAGCTCAGGGACAACTAGCACAGATACGCAGTATTTT
.,TRBV3-1/TRBV3-2,.,TRBJ2-1,CAIAGGPGNEQFF,TGTGCCATCGCAGGGGGGCCGGGAAATGAGCAGTTCTTC
.,TRBV4-1,.,TRBJ2-1,CASSQSGGAGNEQFF,TGCGCCAGCAGCCAGAGTGGGGGGGCAGGCAATGAGCAGTTCTTC
.,TRBV7-3,TRBD2,TRBJ2-7,CASSSTSGGAYEQYF,TGTGCCAGCAGCTCTACTAGCGGGGGAGCCTACGAGCAGTACTTC
.,TRBV7-9,.,TRBJ2-7,CASSLDLGRLGAYEQYF,TGTGCCAGCAGCTTAGACTTGGGACGCCTTGGGGCCTACGAGCAGTACTTC
.,TRBV4-3,.,TRBJ1-6,CASREGIQSSYNSPLHF,TGCGCCAGCAGGGAGGGGATCCAGAGCTCCTATAATTCACCCCTCCACTTT
.,TRBV30,.,TRBJ1-5,CACRTEVSNQPQHF,TGTGCCTGCCGTACAGAAGTCAGCAATCAGCCCCAGCATTTT
.,TRBV5-1,TRBD1,TRBJ1-2,CASSSNTGTGRIGYTF,TGCGCCAGCAGCTCAAACACCGGGACAGGGAGGATTGGCTACACCTTC
few,TRBV7-9,.,TRBJ1-2,CASSLAGQGSGYTF,TGTGCCAGCAGCTTAGCGGGGCAGGGTTCTGGCTACACCTTC
once,TRBV5-8,TRBD2,TRBJ2-5,CASNSGISGETQYF,TGTGCCAGCAATAGTGGTATTAGCGGGGAGACCCAGTACTTC
once,TRBV4-1,.,TRBJ1-5,CASSQLSGPNQPQHF,TGCGCCAGCAGCCAATTGTCAGGGCCCAATCAGCCCCAGCATTTT
.,TRBV5-1,TRBD1,TRBJ1-4,CASSPGQGAEKLFF,TGCGCCAGCAGCCCGGGACAGGGGGCGGAAAAACTGTTTTTT
once,TRBV12-3/TRBV12-4,.,TRBJ1-2,CASSQRAYGYTF,TGTGCCAGCAGTCAGAGGGCATATGGCTACACCTTC
.,TRBV3-1/TRBV3-2,.,TRBJ1-1,CASSQYAGKVDTEAFF,TGTGCCAGCAGCCAATATGCTGGGAAGGTCGACACTGAAGCTTTCTTT
.,TRBV7-9,.,TRBJ2-7,CASSLEERHYEQYF,TGTGCCAGCAGCTTAGAGGAACGCCACTACGAGCAGTACTTC
once,TRBV4-2,TRBD2,TRBJ2-1,CASSQDFGTNSRQNEQFF,TGTGCCAGCAGCCAAGATTTCGGGACTAACAGCCGACAAAATGAGCAGTTCTTC
once,TRBV10-3,.,TRBJ1-5,CAISEREGVHQPQHF,TGTGCCATCAGTGAAAGGGAGGGGGTACATCAGCCCCAGCATTTT
.,TRBV27,.,TRBJ2-3,CASSLFHPSTDTQYF,TGTGCCAGCAGTTTATTCCACCCCTCCACAGATACGCAGTATTTT
once,TRBV2,TRBD1,TRBJ1-2,CASSVTGGRSYGYTF,TGTGCCAGCAGTGTGACAGGGGGCAGGAGCTATGGCTACACCTTC